A selection of T cell receptor beta chains follows, all from one sample in a study of cytomegalovirus exposure and HLA in healthy donors. Profiled with immunoSEQ multiplex PCR; TCRdb holds only in-frame clones, not every one. The profile shows approximately 150,000 clones, roughly 78% of them singletons. Sequencing input: PBMCs. These receptors originate from a woman aged 45-65 years in good health and CMV-seropositive. Each CDR3 is given with its conserved first and last residue. D genes are given only for firm matches. The size of a clone is reported for some rows only, either as once, few or many, or as a class for expanded clones.

TRBJ1-2,TRBD1,NA,TRBV27,CASSYRDRGRGGYTF,TGTGCCAGCAGTTACCGGGACAGGGGGCGGGGTGGCTACACCTTC
TRBJ1-1,NA,once,TRBV4-1,CASNKGVNTEAFF,TGCGCCAGCAACAAAGGGGTGAACACTGAAGCTTTCTTT
TRBJ2-7,NA,NA,TRBV11-2,CASSFYTGLSYEQYF,TGTGCCAGCAGCTTTTATACAGGCCTTTCCTACGAGCAGTACTTC
TRBJ1-6,TRBD1,NA,TRBV2,CAIQGGSYNSPLHF,TGTGCCATACAGGGGGGCTCCTATAATTCACCCCTCCACTTT
TRBJ1-4,NA,NA,TRBV29-1,CSVPKSPRLEANEKLFF,TGCAGCGTTCCTAAGAGCCCCCGACTCGAGGCTAATGAAAAACTGTTTTTT
TRBJ1-5,NA,NA,TRBV2,CAWGRDSNQPQHF,TGTGCCTGGGGGAGGGATAGCAATCAGCCCCAGCATTTT
TRBJ2-7,NA,once,TRBV19,CASSMRYGDEQYF,TGTGCCAGTAGTATGAGGTACGGGGACGAGCAGTACTTC
TRBJ2-3,NA,NA,TRBV5-1,CASSLAPSSTDTQYF,TGCGCCAGCAGCTTGGCCCCGAGTAGCACAGATACGCAGTATTTT
TRBJ1-6,TRBD1,NA,TRBV5-1,CASSTQGAGNSPLHF,TGCGCCAGCAGCACCCAGGGGGCAGGTAATTCACCCCTCCACTTT
TRBJ2-5,TRBD2,once,TRBV15,CATSRGLAGRLREETQYF,TGTGCCACCAGCAGAGGACTAGCGGGGAGACTTCGGGAAGAGACCCAGTACTTC
TRBJ1-2,TRBD1,NA,TRBV6-5,CASSSNDRERVGGYTF,TGTGCCAGCAGTTCCAATGACAGGGAACGGGTTGGTGGCTACACCTTC
TRBJ2-7,NA,NA,TRBV7-9,CASSSPDVTYEQYF,TGTGCCAGCAGCTCCCCAGATGTTACCTACGAGCAGTACTTC
TRBJ2-3,TRBD2,NA,TRBV7-9,CASSLLTSGTDTQYF,TGTGCCAGCAGCTTACTGACTAGCGGCACAGATACGCAGTATTTT
TRBJ1-6,TRBD1,once,TRBV9,CASSVGGQDSPLHF,TGTGCCAGCAGCGTAGGTGGACAGGATTCACCCCTCCACTTT
TRBJ1-1,NA,NA,TRBV10-3,CAISTDRTNTEAFF,TGTGCCATCAGCACAGACAGGACGAACACTGAAGCTTTCTTT
TRBJ2-3,TRBD2,few,TRBV9,CASSTRPGGSPDTQYF,TGTGCCAGCAGCACCAGACCGGGGGGGTCCCCAGATACGCAGTATTTT
TRBJ2-3,TRBD1,NA,TRBV2,CASAGQGITDTQYF,TGTGCCAGCGCGGGACAGGGCATCACAGATACGCAGTATTTT
TRBJ2-7,NA,NA,TRBV2,CASSENPGGPYEQYF,TGTGCCAGCAGTGAAAATCCGGGGGGCCCCTACGAGCAGTACTTC
TRBJ2-4,TRBD1,NA,TRBV19,CASSPDRVLAKNIQYF,TGTGCCAGTAGTCCCGACAGGGTCTTAGCCAAAAACATTCAGTACTTC
TRBJ1-1,NA,NA,TRBV5-1,CASSLSRVNGNTEAFF,TGCGCCAGCAGCCTGAGCAGGGTTAATGGGAACACTGAAGCTTTCTTT
TRBJ1-2,TRBD1,once,TRBV30,CAWSMETGRNYGYTF,TGTGCCTGGAGTATGGAGACAGGGCGTAACTATGGCTACACCTTC
TRBJ2-1,TRBD1,NA,TRBV12-5,CASGLLTGQYNEQFF,TGTGCTAGTGGTTTGCTCACGGGACAGTACAATGAGCAGTTCTTC
TRBJ2-1,TRBD1,NA,TRBV5-5,CASSWGQASSYNEQFF,TGTGCCAGCAGCTGGGGACAGGCGAGCTCCTACAATGAGCAGTTCTTC
TRBJ2-7,TRBD1,few,TRBV2,CANSDRESSYEQYF,TGTGCCAATTCGGACAGGGAGAGCTCCTACGAGCAGTACTTC
TRBJ2-5,NA,once,TRBV4-2,CASSEGIYRQTQYF,TGTGCCAGCAGCGAGGGAATCTACCGGCAGACCCAGTACTTC
TRBJ2-7,TRBD1,NA,TRBV7-2,CASSSGQGSTYEQYF,TGTGCCAGCAGCTCCGGACAGGGATCAACCTACGAGCAGTACTTC
TRBJ2-1,TRBD1,few,TRBV5-4,CASSPGTGENEQFF,TGTGCCAGCAGCCCCGGGACAGGTGAAAATGAGCAGTTCTTC
TRBJ1-5,TRBD1,NA,TRBV5-6,CASSLGRGRNQPQHF,TGTGCCAGCAGCTTGGGCAGGGGGCGCAATCAGCCCCAGCATTTT
TRBJ2-3,NA,few,TRBV6-4,CASSLDRSTDTQYF,TGTGCCAGCAGCCTGGACAGAAGCACAGATACGCAGTATTTT
TRBJ2-2,NA,once,TRBV10-2,CASSPVPNTGELFF,TGCGCCAGCAGCCCGGTTCCGAACACCGGGGAGCTGTTTTTT
TRBJ2-5,TRBD2,NA,TRBV7-2,CASSPRLAPQAETQYF,TGTGCCAGCAGCCCACGACTAGCACCCCAAGCAGAGACCCAGTACTTC
TRBJ1-1,NA,NA,TRBV7-6,CASSFGGLNTEAFF,TGTGCCAGCAGCTTTGGAGGCCTGAACACTGAAGCTTTCTTT
TRBJ2-2,TRBD1,NA,TRBV9,CASTGTENTGELFF,TGTGCCAGCACCGGGACAGAGAACACCGGGGAGCTGTTTTTT
TRBJ2-5,NA,NA,TRBV15,CATSRREETQYF,TGTGCCACCAGCAGACGCGAAGAGACCCAGTACTTC
TRBJ2-3,TRBD2,NA,TRBV6-1,CASSEQAGTYTDTQYF,TGTGCCAGCAGTGAACAAGCGGGGACCTACACAGATACGCAGTATTTT
TRBJ2-2,TRBD1,once,TRBV7-9,CSSSSFGQGGGNTGELFF,TGTTCCAGCAGCTCCTTCGGACAGGGGGGTGGGAACACCGGGGAGCTGTTTTTT
TRBJ2-2,NA,NA,TRBV5-1,CASSLELLRELFF,TGCGCCAGCAGCTTGGAGTTACTCAGGGAGCTGTTTTTT
TRBJ1-1,NA,NA,TRBV6-1,CASSEARVATEAFF,TGTGCCAGCAGTGAAGCCAGGGTGGCCACTGAAGCTTTCTTT
TRBJ2-1,TRBD2,NA,TRBV11-3,CASSARTSGGNEQFF,TGTGCCAGCAGCGCGCGGACTAGCGGGGGGAATGAGCAGTTCTTC
TRBJ2-2,NA,NA,TRBV9,CASSVGQGYTGELFF,TGTGCCAGCAGCGTAGGGCAGGGGTACACCGGGGAGCTGTTTTTT
TRBJ1-4,TRBD1,NA,TRBV7-9,CASSPQGSEKLFF,TGTGCCAGCAGCCCACAGGGGTCTGAAAAACTGTTTTTT
TRBJ2-2,TRBD2,NA,TRBV9,CASSPSLGLAGRNGELFF,TGTGCCAGCAGCCCTAGTCTGGGACTAGCGGGGAGAAACGGGGAGCTGTTTTTT
TRBJ1-1,NA,NA,TRBV4-1,CASSQDWWTSVANTEAFF,TGCGCCAGCAGCCAAGATTGGTGGACATCTGTAGCGAACACTGAAGCTTTCTTT
TRBJ2-1,TRBD1,NA,TRBV25-1,CASSGGPGQGARNEQFF,TGTGCCAGCAGTGGGGGACCGGGACAGGGGGCCCGGAATGAGCAGTTCTTC